This T cell receptor (beta chain) was found in a study of T cell responses to AZD1222 COVID-19 vaccine. Findings and caveats of the study: It should be noted that donors were predominantly white British and more often female, and clonal diversity was possibly underestimated. When two AZD1222 doses had been given, Spike-specific TCR breadth and depth rose. Spike-wide vaccine-associated CD4 TCRs dominated at 160-218 and 743-854. Every sample of the repertoires postdated the peak T cell response.

Clones were sequenced by immunoSEQ multiplex PCR, and TCRdb holds only the in-frame ones, with some missing. The sample gives some 150,000 clones, roughly 85% of which show up once; more than 7.5% is in the top ten. As concerns this clone: Its target is unknown.

Trimming took 5 bases from V and 3 from J, leaving 17 bases between them. From germline, CDR1 is SGHRS and CDR2 YFSETQ. CDR3 length equals 15 residues. The material was peripheral blood, obtained 28 days after the second dose of the MenACWY control vaccine. This clonotype was obtained from an adult who received the MenACWY meningococcal vaccine as a control. The chain is built from TRBV5-1 and TRBJ1-2, with unresolved D. CDR3 coding DNA: TGCGCCAGCAGTTCTCTCGAAGTACCTGACTATGGCTACACCTTC. It yields the protein CASSSLEVPDYGYTF.